The 21 T cell receptor beta chains reported below all come from one sample, sequenced in a study of cytomegalovirus exposure and HLA in healthy donors. The data were produced by immunoSEQ multiplex PCR, yet TCRdb's version contains in-frame clones alone and is incomplete. This sample carries some 120,000 clones, more than 70% of them seen once, and the ten largest clones take approximately 2%. The specimen sequenced was PBMCs. Every receptor here comes from a woman in her 30s in good health and CMV-seronegative.

In its sample, this clone was seen once. The gene calls are TRBV6-5 and TRBJ1-2; tentative D call: TRBD1 (5 bases). The germline gives CDR1 MNHEY, CDR2 SVGAGI. The V end lost 8 bases, the J end lost 5 bases, and 18 bases lay between the germline ends. The CDR3 extends over 14 amino acids. Here the CDR3 DNA reads TGTGCCAGCCGCTTTCTAGGGGAAAGATATGGCTACACCTTC. It yields the protein CASRFLGERYGYTF.

The rearrangement links TRBV5-4 to TRBJ1-4; D not resolved. Germline V CDR1 and CDR2: SGHNT, YYREEE (reference sequence). With 2 bases removed from V and 3 bases from J, the gap between germline ends came to 8 bases. The CDR3 consists of 14 residues. The CDR3 DNA is TGTGCCAGCAGCTTACCAGGCCCTAATGAAAAACTGTTTTTT. It codes for CASSLPGPNEKLFF.

V gene TRBV15 combines with J gene TRBJ2-5; 11 positions match TRBD2. This CDR3 contains 15 residues. CDR1 is LNHNV, CDR2 YYDKDF, per germline (reference sequence). The V segment lost 4 bases and the J segment 2 bases; nucleotides outside the gene matches: 3. CDR3 in amino acids: CATSNLAGGQETQYF. CDR3 DNA: TGTGCCACCAGCAACTTAGCGGGGGGGCAAGAGACCCAGTACTTC.

CDR3 coding DNA: TGTGCCAGCAGCCAAGATGCGGTGGGCGGGACTGAAGCTTTCTTT. Encoded protein: CASSQDAVGGTEAFF. The J gene is TRBJ1-1, the V gene TRBV4-2, with D uncertain. Trimming left V 0 bases short and J 5 bases short, with 13 bases between. Per germline, CDR1 LGHNA and CDR2 YNFKEQ. The CDR3 consists of 15 residues.

The rearrangement links TRBV7-9 to TRBJ2-1, with a tentative D call TRBD1 (5 bases). Trimming cost V 5 bases and J 6 bases, with 17 bases left between them. Germline V CDR1 and CDR2: SEHNR, FQNEAQ (reference sequence). The CDR3 has 15 residues. The CDR3 coding sequence is TGTGCCAGCAGCCCACGGCAGGGTAGCTTCAATGAGCAGTTCTTC. The encoded protein is CASSPRQGSFNEQFF.

V and J are TRBV5-1 and TRBJ1-1; 10 bases line up with TRBD1. The CDR3 sequence is 16 residues long. The trim removed 4 bases at V and 3 bases at J, leaving 9 bases unmatched. CDR1 SGHRS and CDR2 YFSETQ come from the germline V gene. CDR3 sequence: CASSPGQGVAYTEAFF. CDR3 DNA sequence: TGCGCCAGCAGCCCCGGACAGGGGGTTGCCTACACTGAAGCTTTCTTT. Supplemented by reference TRBV5-1 and TRBJ1-1, the full variable domain reads KAGVTQTPRYLIKTRGQQVTLSCSPISGHRSVSWYQQTPGQGLQFLFEYFSETQRNKGNFPGRFSGRQFSNSRSEMNVSTLELGDSALYLCASSPGQGVAYTEAFFGQGTRLTVV.

This chain joins TRBV11-3 and TRBJ2-5, with 9 bases fitting TRBD2. Germline assignment: CDR1 SGHNT and CDR2 YENEEA. The CDR3 runs 16 residues. With 2 bases clipped from V and 6 bases from J, the junction kept 10 bases outside the gene matches. DNA of the CDR3: TGTGCCAGCAGCTTAAATAAACTAGCGGGCTTGCAGACCCAGTACTTC. Amino acids: CASSLNKLAGLQTQYF.

This chain uses TRBV6-1 with TRBJ2-4; TRBD2 agrees at 9 bases. Germline-derived CDR1 and CDR2 are MNHNS and SASEGT. V was pared by 6 bases and J by 11 bases, with 5 bases of the junction left unmatched. This CDR3 region has 12 residues. CDR3 amino acids: CASRLLAGVQYF. The CDR3, as DNA: TGTGCCAGCAGATTACTAGCGGGCGTTCAGTACTTC.

This clone was detected once. The chain joins TRBV15 to TRBJ1-4; possibly TRBD1 for D (5 bases). Germline V CDR1 and CDR2: LNHNV, YYDKDF (reference sequence). The CDR3 sequence is 15 residues long. V lost 7 bases, J lost 0 bases, and 12 bases lay in between. CDR3: CATTSVGATNEKLFF. Written as DNA, the CDR3 is TGTGCCACCACCTCGGTAGGGGCAACTAATGAAAAACTGTTTTTT.

The gene calls are TRBV18 and TRBJ2-5; D is perhaps TRBD2 (5 bases). The CDR3 is 14 amino acids. V lost 6 bases to trimming and J lost 5 bases, with 16 bases between them. CDR1 is KGHSH, CDR2 LQKENI, per germline. The CDR3 loop reads CASSRGNTGETQYF. The CDR3, as DNA: TGTGCCAGCTCTCGGGGAAACACGGGCGAGACCCAGTACTTC.

The V call is TRBV5-8, the J call TRBJ2-7, with D perhaps matching TRBD1 (5 bases). Trimming left V 1 base short and J 2 bases short, with 7 bases between. From germline, CDR1 is SGHTS and CDR2 YDEGEE. The CDR3 contains 13 residues. The CDR3 sequence is CASSLRGPYEQYF. The CDR3 coding sequence is TGTGCCAGCAGCTTGAGGGGTCCCTACGAGCAGTACTTC.

This clone was observed a few times. CDR3 region: CASSLGPTPTDTQYF. The CDR3 DNA sequence: TGCGCCAGCAGCTTGGGCCCTACCCCCACAGATACGCAGTATTTT. The J gene is TRBJ2-3, the V gene TRBV5-1; D ambiguous. CDR1 SGHRS and CDR2 YFSETQ come from the germline V gene. This CDR3 has 15 residues. V was pared by 0 bases and J by 2 bases, with 10 bases between.

The chain links TRBV7-8 to TRBJ1-1, with 9 bases that match TRBD1. This CDR3 comprises 13 residues. Germline trimming cut 10 bases from V and 5 bases from J; bases unmatched to any gene: 8. The germline CDR1 and CDR2 sequences are SGHVS and FQNEAQ. The DNA of the CDR3 is TGTGCCACAGCAGACAGGGGGAATACTGAAGCTTTCTTT. This encodes CATADRGNTEAFF.

The chain has TRBV5-5 and TRBJ1-5, with a possible D match to TRBD1 (6 bases). V lost 1 base and J lost 6, with 14 bases in between. This CDR3 region has 15 residues. CDR1 and CDR2 (germline): SGHKS, YYEKEE (reference sequence). The CDR3 DNA is TGTGCCAGCAGCTTGCAGGGGCCTCCCGGTCAGCCCCAGCATTTT. Amino acid sequence: CASSLQGPPGQPQHF.

V gene TRBV9 combines with J gene TRBJ2-1; D may be TRBD1 (5 bases). This CDR3 has 15 residues. Germline CDR1 reads SGDLS; CDR2 reads YYNGEE. With 3 bases removed from V and 6 bases from J, the gap between germline ends came to 16 bases. CDR3 DNA sequence: TGTGCCAGCAGCGCTTACGGACAACATTTCAATGAGCAGTTCTTC. This sequence encodes CASSAYGQHFNEQFF.

This clone was detected only once. V and J are TRBV9 and TRBJ2-5; TRBD2 matches 9 bases. The CDR3 sequence is 16 residues long. With 0 bases clipped from V and 3 bases from J, the junction kept 6 bases outside the gene matches. Germline V CDR1 and CDR2: SGDLS, YYNGEE. CDR3 loop: CASSVGVAGVEETQYF. CDR3 nucleotides: TGTGCCAGCAGCGTAGGAGTAGCGGGGGTAGAAGAGACCCAGTACTTC.

Ten or more counts support this clone. The chain employs TRBV5-4 and TRBJ1-3; D gene ambiguous. V dropped 3 bases and J dropped 8 bases, with 15 bases sitting between them. The CDR3 loop spans 14 amino acids. CDR1 is SGHNT and CDR2 is YYREEE in the germline V gene (reference sequence). The CDR3 sequence: CASSSERRGDTIYF. DNA for the CDR3: TGTGCCAGCAGCTCCGAACGGAGAGGCGACACCATATATTTT. The whole variable domain, remainder taken from reference TRBV5-4 and TRBJ1-3, is ETGVTQSPTHLIKTRGQQVTLRCSSQSGHNTVSWYQQALGQGPQFIFQYYREEENGRGNFPPRFSGLQFPNYSSELNVNALELDDSALYLCASSSERRGDTIYFGEGSWLTVV.

The chain links TRBV19 to TRBJ1-2; 10 nucleotides agree with TRBD1. The V gene's germline CDR1 is LNHDA and CDR2 SQIVND (reference sequence). V trimming: 3 bases; J trimming: 3 bases; junction bases outside the gene matches: 7. The CDR3 contains 16 residues. The CDR3 DNA is TGTGCCAGTAGTATGTCGGGGACAGGGGTTGACTATGGCTACACCTTC. This translates into CASSMSGTGVDYGYTF. The variable domain in full, with the rest retrieved from reference TRBV19 and TRBJ1-2, is DGGITQSPKYLFRKEGQNVTLSCEQNLNHDAMYWYRQDPGQGLRLIYYSQIVNDFQKGDIAEGYSVSREKKESFPLTVTSAQKNPTAFYLCASSMSGTGVDYGYTFGSGTRLTVV.

This clone was recorded once. The J gene is TRBJ2-1, the V gene TRBV18, with 7 positions matching TRBD2. Losses at the gene ends were 5 bases for V and 9 bases for J; bases not matched to a gene: 4. Germline V gives CDR1 KGHSH, CDR2 LQKENI. The CDR3 consists of 12 residues. The CDR3: CASSSERGEQFF. The CDR3 DNA reads TGTGCCAGCTCATCGGAGCGGGGTGAGCAGTTCTTC.

This clone has more than one count but fewer than ten. This chain joins TRBV16 and TRBJ1-5; no clear D. V lost 2 bases, J lost 9 bases, and 17 bases lay in between. CDR3 size: 15 residues. CDR1 is KGHSY and CDR2 is FQNENV in the germline V gene. The CDR3 region has the DNA TGTGCCAGCAGCCAAGCCGGGTCACAAGTATGGCCCCAGCATTTT. Translating it yields CASSQAGSQVWPQHF.

The genes are TRBV19 and TRBJ1-5; D remains ambiguous. This CDR3 comprises 16 residues. The germline gives CDR1 LNHDA, CDR2 SQIVND (reference sequence). V was pared by 2 bases and J by 5 bases, with 16 bases between. CDR3 in amino acids: CASSITRVGGHQPQHF. CDR3 sequence (DNA): TGTGCCAGTAGTATAACGAGGGTAGGTGGGCATCAGCCCCAGCATTTT.